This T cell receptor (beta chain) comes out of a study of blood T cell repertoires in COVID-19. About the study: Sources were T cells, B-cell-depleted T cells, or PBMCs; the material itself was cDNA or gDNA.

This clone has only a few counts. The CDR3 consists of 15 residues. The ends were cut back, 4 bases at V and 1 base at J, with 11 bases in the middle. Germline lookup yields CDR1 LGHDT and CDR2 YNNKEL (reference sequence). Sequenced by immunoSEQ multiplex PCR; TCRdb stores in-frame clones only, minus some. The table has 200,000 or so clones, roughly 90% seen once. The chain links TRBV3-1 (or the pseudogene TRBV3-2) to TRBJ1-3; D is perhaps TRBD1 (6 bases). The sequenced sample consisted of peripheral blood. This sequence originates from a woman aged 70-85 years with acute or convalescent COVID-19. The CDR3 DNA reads TGTGCCAGCAGCCCATTGACAGGTTCTGGAAACACCATATATTTT. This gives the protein CASSPLTGSGNTIYF.